The 2 T cell receptor beta chains listed next were all sequenced from one sample in a study of type 1 and type 2 diabetes patients. PCR was run on genomic DNA. A primer set of 30 forward and 13 reverse primers amplified the CDR3. TCRdb ran MiXCR on the multiplex PCR reads and lists one entry per CDR3 protein. The table has some 250,000 distinct CDR3 sequences, roughly 44% seen once; the top ten hold roughly 13%. Sequenced sample: peripheral blood mononuclear cells (PBMCs). These receptors were taken from a man aged 18 to 30 with type 2 diabetes.

V gene TRBV7-3 combines with J gene TRBJ1-5, with D possibly matching TRBD1 (6 bases). This CDR3 has 11 residues. Germline-derived CDR1 and CDR2 are SGHTA and FQGTGA. V lost 9 bases to trimming and J lost 15 bases, with 18 bases between them. CDR3 residues: CASQVEGVGHF. CDR3 bases: TGTGCCAGTCAGGTGGAGGGGGTCGGGCATTTT.

The chain is built from TRBV6-1 and TRBJ2-3; D perhaps matches TRBD1 (6 bases). The CDR3 is 16 residues long. Germline assignment: CDR1 MNHNS and CDR2 SASEGT. Trimming shortened V by 7 bases and J by 3 bases, and 20 bases separated the two germline ends. CDR3 in amino acids: CASTPWAGEITDTQYF. The CDR3 DNA reads as TGTGCCAGCACCCCCTGGGCAGGGGAAATTACAGATACGCAGTATTTT.